The clone carrying this T cell receptor (beta chain) was seen many times. Its antigen remains unknown. A roughly 9.1 ml volume of fresh peripheral blood provided the PBMCs. The data are from a study of T cells in Graves' hyperthyroidism and ophthalmopathy. The wider study: Blood from the periphery was taken at initial diagnosis, before any treatment.

Amplification targeted TCR beta CDR3 regions from RNA transcripts. Initially, a first-round RT-PCR of the TCR CDR3 employed the HTBI primer set. TCRdb used MiXCR to reprocess the multiplex PCR reads, holding one entry per CDR3 protein. The top ten clones hold approximately 12% of a sample with hundreds of thousands of distinct CDR3 sequences, approximately 14% of them seen once. General study results and limits: Peripheral blood also featured most of the thyroid clonotypes expanded above 0.001.

The sequenced material came from blood. The clonotype originates from a woman aged 45-65 years with Graves' ophthalmopathy.

This chain's CDR3 is CASSHPGGQETQYF. In DNA, the CDR3 is TGTGCCAGCAGCCATCCGGGGGGCCAAGAGACCCAGTACTTC. This chain connects TRBV7-9 to TRBJ2-5; 7 nucleotides match TRBD2. J was trimmed by 1 base and V by 5 bases; bases with no gene match: 4. Germline CDR1 reads SEHNR; CDR2 reads FQNEAQ (reference sequence). This CDR3 is 14 amino acids long.